This T cell receptor beta chain was obtained from a study of T cells expressing NK-cell markers. The overall study: Sorted CD3+CD56+NKG2C+, CD3+CD56+NKG2C- and CD3+CD56-NKG2C+ T-cell subsets were beta-chain profiled. HCMV seropositivity characterized seven of the eight sequenced donors, and seronegativity one.

One entry per CDR3 protein, without DNA, is what TCRdb gives after re-calling the 5' RACE reads. The specimen's table records over 100,000 distinct CDR3 sequences. Looked up from germline, CDR1 is LNHDA and CDR2 is SQIVND (reference sequence). The CDR3 contains 16 residues. The chain joins TRBV19 to TRBJ2-1; TCRdb outputs TRBD2, but without DNA this stays unchecked. Source material: blood T cells: a sorted CD56 or NKG2C T cell subset, CD4+ or CD8+ T cells, or bulk PBMC T cells (not recorded which). This receptor was identified in a woman between 18 and 69 years old in good health. CDR3 region: CASSIGGLAGFNEQFF.